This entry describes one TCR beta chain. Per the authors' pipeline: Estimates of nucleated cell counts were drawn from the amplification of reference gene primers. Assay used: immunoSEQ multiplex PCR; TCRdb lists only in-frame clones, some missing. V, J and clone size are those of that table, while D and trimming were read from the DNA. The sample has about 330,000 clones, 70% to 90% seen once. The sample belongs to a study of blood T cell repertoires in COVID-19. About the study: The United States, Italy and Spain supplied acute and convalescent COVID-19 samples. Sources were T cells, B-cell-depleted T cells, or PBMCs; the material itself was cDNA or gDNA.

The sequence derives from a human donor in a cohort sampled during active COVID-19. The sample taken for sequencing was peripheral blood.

CDR3: CASSLAYVALAKNIQYF. The CDR3 DNA is TGTGCCAGCAGCTTAGCATATGTGGCTCTAGCCAAAAACATTCAGTACTTC. The chain couples TRBV7-9 to TRBJ2-4; no clear D. This CDR3 contains 17 residues. The germline V and J ends were trimmed by 0 bases and 0 bases, with 12 bases remaining between them. Germline V gene lookup returns CDR1 SEHNR and CDR2 FQNEAQ (reference sequence).